The rows below give T cell receptor beta chains drawn from one sample of a study of T cell repertoires in cytomegalovirus infection. What these receptors recognize is not known. TCRdb reanalysed the reads using MiXCR and keeps one entry per CDR3 protein. The table lists approximately 990,000 distinct CDR3 sequences, under 40% of them singletons, with 13% in the top ten. The sample here was cultured CD8+ T cells from PBMCs, taken from culture after CMV antigen stimulation. These receptors all stem from a human donor in good health (CMV status not recorded). Some clones in this sample may be carry-over from other donors' samples. CDR3s include the opening cysteine and the closing phenylalanine or tryptophan. Fields, in order: clone size, D gene, J gene, V gene, CDR3 protein, CDR3 DNA. The D gene is left open where the match is weak. Rows may omit the clone size; those that give it use once, few, many or a size class.

clone size: many
D gene: .
J gene: TRBJ2-3
V gene: TRBV7-6
CDR3 protein: CASSSPDGLSTDTQYF
CDR3 DNA: TGTGCCAGCAGCTCCCCGGACGGGCTTAGCACAGATACGCAGTATTTT

clone size: .
D gene: TRBD2
J gene: TRBJ2-3
V gene: TRBV19
CDR3 protein: CASIKTSGGPLTQYF
CDR3 DNA: TGTGCCAGTATCAAGACTAGCGGGGGCCCTTTGACGCAGTATTTT

clone size: many
D gene: .
J gene: TRBJ2-7
V gene: TRBV14
CDR3 protein: CASSQRTAYEQYF
CDR3 DNA: TGTGCCAGCAGCCAGAGAACAGCCTACGAGCAGTACTTC

clone size: few
D gene: .
J gene: TRBJ2-4
V gene: TRBV6-2/TRBV6-3
CDR3 protein: CASSRVLAKNIQYF
CDR3 DNA: TGTGCCAGCAGCCGAGTACTAGCCAAAAACATTCAGTACTTC

clone size: .
D gene: TRBD2
J gene: TRBJ2-1
V gene: TRBV19
CDR3 protein: CASSTRTSGLTWSYNEQFF
CDR3 DNA: TGTGCCAGTAGTACGCGGACTAGCGGACTCACATGGTCCTACAATGAGCAGTTCTTC

clone size: once
D gene: .
J gene: TRBJ2-7
V gene: TRBV9
CDR3 protein: CASSSRGAYEQYF
CDR3 DNA: TGTGCCAGCAGCTCGAGGGGAGCCTACGAGCAGTACTTC

clone size: .
D gene: .
J gene: TRBJ2-6
V gene: TRBV4-3
CDR3 protein: CASSQVGPYSSGANVLTF
CDR3 DNA: TGCGCCAGCAGCCAAGTAGGACCCTATTCCTCTGGGGCCAACGTCCTGACTTTC

clone size: .
D gene: TRBD2
J gene: TRBJ2-3
V gene: TRBV27
CDR3 protein: CASNILAGGPADTQYF
CDR3 DNA: TGTGCCAGCAACATATTAGCGGGGGGGCCGGCAGATACGCAGTATTTT

clone size: few
D gene: TRBD2
J gene: TRBJ2-2
V gene: TRBV6-5
CDR3 protein: CASSPGGGEELFF
CDR3 DNA: TGTGCCAGCAGTCCCGGGGGAGGGGAGGAGCTGTTTTTT

clone size: .
D gene: .
J gene: TRBJ2-2
V gene: TRBV5-5
CDR3 protein: CASSFPGADTGELFF
CDR3 DNA: TGTGCCAGCAGCTTCCCAGGGGCGGACACCGGGGAGCTGTTTTTT

clone size: few
D gene: .
J gene: TRBJ2-1
V gene: TRBV4-1
CDR3 protein: CASSQGAPYNEQFF
CDR3 DNA: TGCGCCAGCAGCCAAGGGGCACCGTACAATGAGCAGTTCTTC

clone size: .
D gene: .
J gene: TRBJ2-1
V gene: TRBV5-1
CDR3 protein: CASSLERRARNEQFF
CDR3 DNA: TGCGCCAGCAGCTTGGAAAGGAGGGCTAGAAATGAGCAGTTCTTC

clone size: few
D gene: .
J gene: TRBJ2-1
V gene: TRBV2
CDR3 protein: CASSENPYYNEQFF
CDR3 DNA: TGTGCCAGCAGTGAAAACCCCTATTACAATGAGCAGTTCTTC

clone size: many
D gene: TRBD2
J gene: TRBJ2-1
V gene: TRBV7-6
CDR3 protein: CASSIGLAGNEQFF
CDR3 DNA: TGTGCCAGCAGCATCGGACTAGCGGGCAATGAGCAGTTCTTC

clone size: few
D gene: .
J gene: TRBJ2-5
V gene: TRBV25-1
CDR3 protein: CASSGDGWESGTQYF
CDR3 DNA: TGTGCCAGCAGTGGGGACGGCTGGGAAAGCGGGACCCAGTACTTC

clone size: .
D gene: .
J gene: TRBJ1-2
V gene: TRBV28
CDR3 protein: CASRLATNYGYTF
CDR3 DNA: TGTGCCAGCAGACTTGCAACTAACTATGGCTACACCTTC

clone size: few
D gene: .
J gene: TRBJ2-1
V gene: TRBV7-6
CDR3 protein: CASSLARAGAGYNEQFF
CDR3 DNA: TGTGCCAGCAGCTTAGCGAGGGCAGGGGCCGGCTACAATGAGCAGTTCTTC

clone size: .
D gene: .
J gene: TRBJ2-5
V gene: TRBV10-3
CDR3 protein: CAISESPGRGKETQYF
CDR3 DNA: TGTGCCATCAGTGAGTCCCCGGGACGGGGAAAAGAGACCCAGTACTTC

clone size: .
D gene: .
J gene: TRBJ1-6
V gene: TRBV7-2
CDR3 protein: CASSPRTLPKFNSPLHF
CDR3 DNA: TGTGCCAGCAGCCCCCGGACCCTCCCCAAGTTTAATTCACCCCTCCACTTT

clone size: many
D gene: TRBD1
J gene: TRBJ2-3
V gene: TRBV7-6
CDR3 protein: CASSTPGQDTDTQYF
CDR3 DNA: TGTGCCAGCAGCACACCGGGACAGGACACAGATACGCAGTATTTT

clone size: .
D gene: .
J gene: TRBJ1-3
V gene: TRBV28
CDR3 protein: CASSFDRPSGNTIYF
CDR3 DNA: TGTGCCAGCAGTTTTGACCGGCCCTCTGGAAACACCATATATTTT

clone size: few
D gene: TRBD2
J gene: TRBJ2-2
V gene: TRBV20-1
CDR3 protein: CSAKGLAGGNTGELFF
CDR3 DNA: TGCAGTGCTAAGGGACTAGCGGGGGGGAACACCGGGGAGCTGTTTTTT

clone size: .
D gene: .
J gene: TRBJ2-3
V gene: TRBV9
CDR3 protein: CASSVDEGLSTDTQYF
CDR3 DNA: TGTGCCAGCAGCGTAGACGAGGGGTTGAGCACAGATACGCAGTATTTT

clone size: few
D gene: TRBD1
J gene: TRBJ2-1
V gene: TRBV19
CDR3 protein: CASSDRDRAYNEQFF
CDR3 DNA: TGTGCCAGTAGCGACCGGGACAGGGCCTACAATGAGCAGTTCTTC

clone size: .
D gene: .
J gene: TRBJ1-1
V gene: TRBV19
CDR3 protein: CASSISIGSNTEAFF
CDR3 DNA: TGTGCCAGTAGTATATCCATCGGATCGAACACTGAAGCTTTCTTT

clone size: .
D gene: .
J gene: TRBJ1-6
V gene: TRBV5-5
CDR3 protein: CASSLSGNNNSPLHF
CDR3 DNA: TGTGCCAGCAGCTTGTCGGGAAATAATAATTCACCCCTCCACTTT

clone size: many
D gene: .
J gene: TRBJ2-3
V gene: TRBV7-8
CDR3 protein: CASRPRGRVTRTDTQYF
CDR3 DNA: TGTGCCAGCAGGCCCCGGGGCAGGGTAACTCGCACAGATACGCAGTATTTT

clone size: .
D gene: .
J gene: TRBJ2-2
V gene: TRBV15
CDR3 protein: CATSRDEDFNTGELFF
CDR3 DNA: TGTGCCACCAGCAGAGATGAGGACTTTAACACCGGGGAGCTGTTTTTT

clone size: few
D gene: .
J gene: TRBJ2-2
V gene: TRBV7-6
CDR3 protein: CASSLDPDSNTGELFF
CDR3 DNA: TGTGCCAGCAGCTTAGATCCCGACTCGAACACCGGGGAGCTGTTTTTT

clone size: many
D gene: .
J gene: TRBJ2-1
V gene: TRBV7-6
CDR3 protein: CASIPPAHNEQFF
CDR3 DNA: TGTGCCAGCATCCCCCCAGCCCACAATGAGCAGTTCTTC

clone size: .
D gene: .
J gene: TRBJ2-5
V gene: TRBV6-1
CDR3 protein: CASRAGGTQYF
CDR3 DNA: TGTGCCAGCAGGGCGGGCGGGACCCAGTACTTC

clone size: .
D gene: .
J gene: TRBJ1-1
V gene: TRBV7-6
CDR3 protein: CASSPGFVGTEAFF
CDR3 DNA: TGTGCCAGCAGCCCGGGATTTGTCGGCACTGAAGCTTTCTTT

clone size: .
D gene: .
J gene: TRBJ1-3
V gene: TRBV6-6
CDR3 protein: CASSYRGADGNTIYF
CDR3 DNA: TGTGCCAGCAGTTACCGGGGGGCAGATGGAAACACCATATATTTT

clone size: .
D gene: .
J gene: TRBJ2-2
V gene: TRBV20-1
CDR3 protein: CSATTDSTGELFF
CDR3 DNA: TGCAGTGCTACGACGGACAGTACCGGGGAGCTGTTTTTT

clone size: .
D gene: .
J gene: TRBJ1-2
V gene: TRBV6-6
CDR3 protein: CASSYSGTKNYGYTF
CDR3 DNA: TGTGCCAGCAGTTACTCCGGGACAAAGAACTATGGCTACACCTTC

clone size: many
D gene: .
J gene: TRBJ1-5
V gene: TRBV7-6
CDR3 protein: CASSPSGGRGNQPQHF
CDR3 DNA: TGTGCCAGCAGCCCCAGTGGGGGGCGCGGCAATCAGCCCCAGCATTTT

clone size: .
D gene: TRBD1
J gene: TRBJ1-2
V gene: TRBV27
CDR3 protein: CASSLEGTGWGSYGYTF
CDR3 DNA: TGTGCCAGCAGTTTAGAGGGGACAGGGTGGGGTTCGTATGGCTACACCTTC

clone size: many
D gene: TRBD1
J gene: TRBJ1-1
V gene: TRBV14
CDR3 protein: CASSQDERTGSLRTEAFF
CDR3 DNA: TGTGCCAGCAGCCAAGATGAGAGGACAGGGTCCTTGCGGACTGAAGCTTTCTTT

clone size: .
D gene: TRBD1
J gene: TRBJ2-2
V gene: TRBV28
CDR3 protein: CASRDRTGTGELFF
CDR3 DNA: TGTGCCAGCAGAGATCGGACAGGGACCGGGGAGCTGTTTTTT

clone size: .
D gene: .
J gene: TRBJ1-6
V gene: TRBV7-9
CDR3 protein: CASSRPGDSSYNSPLHF
CDR3 DNA: TGTGCCAGCAGCCGACCTGGTGATAGCTCCTATAATTCACCCCTCCACTTT

clone size: few
D gene: .
J gene: TRBJ2-3
V gene: TRBV6-2/TRBV6-3
CDR3 protein: CASSDLGIPTDTQYF
CDR3 DNA: TGTGCCAGCAGTGATCTGGGGATTCCCACAGATACGCAGTATTTT

clone size: .
D gene: TRBD1
J gene: TRBJ1-1
V gene: TRBV27
CDR3 protein: CASSPGTGGPNTEAFF
CDR3 DNA: TGTGCCAGCAGTCCCGGGACAGGGGGACCGAACACTGAAGCTTTCTTT

clone size: .
D gene: TRBD2
J gene: TRBJ2-1
V gene: TRBV20-1
CDR3 protein: CSARGTSGGAFSYNEQFF
CDR3 DNA: TGCAGTGCTAGGGGGACTAGCGGGGGGGCCTTTTCCTACAATGAGCAGTTCTTC

clone size: .
D gene: TRBD2
J gene: TRBJ2-7
V gene: TRBV5-5
CDR3 protein: CASSFPDGGTYEQYF
CDR3 DNA: TGTGCCAGCAGCTTCCCGGACGGGGGGACCTACGAGCAGTACTTC

clone size: .
D gene: .
J gene: TRBJ2-7
V gene: TRBV4-1
CDR3 protein: CASSPTRGFSYEQYF
CDR3 DNA: TGCGCCAGCAGCCCAACCCGGGGTTTTTCCTACGAGCAGTACTTC

clone size: .
D gene: TRBD1
J gene: TRBJ2-7
V gene: TRBV19
CDR3 protein: CASSPTGGLGYEQYF
CDR3 DNA: TGTGCCAGTAGTCCTACAGGGGGCCTCGGGTACGAGCAGTACTTC

clone size: few
D gene: .
J gene: TRBJ2-1
V gene: TRBV6-2/TRBV6-3
CDR3 protein: CASNPSGTSYNEQFF
CDR3 DNA: TGTGCCAGCAATCCGTCCGGAACCTCCTACAATGAGCAGTTCTTC

clone size: many
D gene: .
J gene: TRBJ1-2
V gene: TRBV7-9
CDR3 protein: CASSLEPMRGYTF
CDR3 DNA: TGTGCCAGCAGCTTAGAACCTATGAGGGGCTACACCTTC

clone size: few
D gene: TRBD1
J gene: TRBJ2-3
V gene: TRBV27
CDR3 protein: CASSRQGQIGTQYF
CDR3 DNA: TGTGCCAGCAGTCGACAGGGACAGATAGGGACGCAGTATTTT

clone size: .
D gene: .
J gene: TRBJ2-7
V gene: TRBV19
CDR3 protein: CASSITRTADRYEQYF
CDR3 DNA: TGTGCCAGTAGTATTACAAGGACAGCTGATCGTTACGAGCAGTACTTC

clone size: few
D gene: .
J gene: TRBJ1-2
V gene: TRBV19
CDR3 protein: CAGMTRGGYTF
CDR3 DNA: TGTGCCGGCATGACTCGGGGTGGCTACACCTTC

clone size: .
D gene: TRBD1
J gene: TRBJ1-2
V gene: TRBV4-3
CDR3 protein: CASSQRTGGRVWDYTF
CDR3 DNA: TGCGCCAGCAGCCAAAGGACAGGGGGCAGGGTTTGGGACTACACCTTC

clone size: .
D gene: .
J gene: TRBJ2-2
V gene: TRBV12-3/TRBV12-4
CDR3 protein: CASTPGGGDTGELFF
CDR3 DNA: TGTGCCAGCACCCCAGGGGGGGGGGACACCGGGGAGCTGTTTTTT

clone size: many
D gene: TRBD1
J gene: TRBJ1-1
V gene: TRBV19
CDR3 protein: CASSHPGQFTEAFF
CDR3 DNA: TGTGCCAGTAGTCACCCGGGACAGTTCACTGAAGCTTTCTTT

clone size: .
D gene: .
J gene: TRBJ2-1
V gene: TRBV12-3/TRBV12-4
CDR3 protein: CASSFAGHNEQFF
CDR3 DNA: TGTGCCAGCAGTTTTGCCGGTCACAATGAGCAGTTCTTC